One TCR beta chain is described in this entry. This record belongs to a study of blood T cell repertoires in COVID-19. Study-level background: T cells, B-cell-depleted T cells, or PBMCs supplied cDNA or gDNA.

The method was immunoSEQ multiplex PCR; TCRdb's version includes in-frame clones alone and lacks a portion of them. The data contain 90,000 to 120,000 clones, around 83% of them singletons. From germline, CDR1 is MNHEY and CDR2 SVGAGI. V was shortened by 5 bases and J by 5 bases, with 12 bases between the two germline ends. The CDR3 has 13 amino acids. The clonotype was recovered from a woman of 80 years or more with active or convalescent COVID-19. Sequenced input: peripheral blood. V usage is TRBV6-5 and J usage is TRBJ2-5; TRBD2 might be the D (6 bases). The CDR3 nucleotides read TGTGCCAGCAGTCCAGGGAGGAGGGAGACCCAGTACTTC. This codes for CASSPGRRETQYF.